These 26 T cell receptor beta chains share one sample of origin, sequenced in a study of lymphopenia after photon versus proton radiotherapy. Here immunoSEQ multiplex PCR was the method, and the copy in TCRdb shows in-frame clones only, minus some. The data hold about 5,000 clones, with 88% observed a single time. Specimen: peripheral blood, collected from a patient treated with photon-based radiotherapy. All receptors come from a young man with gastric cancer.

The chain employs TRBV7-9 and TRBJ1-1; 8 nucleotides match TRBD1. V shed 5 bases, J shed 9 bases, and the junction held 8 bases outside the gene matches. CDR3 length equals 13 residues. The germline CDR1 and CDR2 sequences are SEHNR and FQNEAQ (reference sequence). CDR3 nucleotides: TGTGCCAGCAGCCCTCCGGGCAGGGGGCAAGCTTTCTTT. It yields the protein CASSPPGRGQAFF.

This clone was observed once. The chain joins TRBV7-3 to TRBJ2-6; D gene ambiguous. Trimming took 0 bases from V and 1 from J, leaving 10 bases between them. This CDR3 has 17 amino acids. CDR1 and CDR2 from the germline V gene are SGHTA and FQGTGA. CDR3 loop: CASSLTAASSGANVLTF. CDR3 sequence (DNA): TGTGCCAGCAGCTTAACCGCTGCGTCTTCTGGGGCCAACGTCCTGACTTTC.

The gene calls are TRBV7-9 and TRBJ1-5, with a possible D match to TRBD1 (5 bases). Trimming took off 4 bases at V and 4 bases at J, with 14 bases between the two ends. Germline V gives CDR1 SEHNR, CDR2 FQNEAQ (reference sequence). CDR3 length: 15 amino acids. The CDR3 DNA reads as TGTGCCAGCAGCTCCGGGGGGGTAGGGAATCAGCCCCAGCATTTT. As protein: CASSSGGVGNQPQHF.

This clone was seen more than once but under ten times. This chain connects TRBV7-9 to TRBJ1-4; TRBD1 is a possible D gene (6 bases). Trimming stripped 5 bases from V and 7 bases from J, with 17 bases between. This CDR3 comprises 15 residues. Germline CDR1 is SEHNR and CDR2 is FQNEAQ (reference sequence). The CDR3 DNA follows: TGTGCCAGCAGCCCCCCTGGCAGGGGAGGTGAAAAACTGTTTTTT. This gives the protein CASSPPGRGGEKLFF.

In DNA form, the CDR3 reads TGTGCCAGCAGCGTAGAGCCCAACGACAGCCGGCAGTTCTTC. Protein sequence: CASSVEPNDSRQFF. The chain employs TRBV9 and TRBJ2-1, with D maybe TRBD1 (5 bases). The length of the CDR3 is 14 residues. The V gene's germline CDR1 is SGDLS and CDR2 YYNGEE. The germline V and J ends were trimmed by 0 bases and 12 bases, with 16 bases remaining between them.

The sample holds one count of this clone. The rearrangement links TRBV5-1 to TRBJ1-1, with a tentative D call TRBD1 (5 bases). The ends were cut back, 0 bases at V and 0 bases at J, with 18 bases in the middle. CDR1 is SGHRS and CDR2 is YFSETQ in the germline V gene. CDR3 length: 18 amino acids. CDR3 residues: CASSLVGAGERMNTEAFF. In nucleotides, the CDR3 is TGCGCCAGCAGCTTGGTAGGGGCCGGGGAAAGAATGAACACTGAAGCTTTCTTT. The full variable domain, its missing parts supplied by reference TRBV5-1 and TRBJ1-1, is KAGVTQTPRYLIKTRGQQVTLSCSPISGHRSVSWYQQTPGQGLQFLFEYFSETQRNKGNFPGRFSGRQFSNSRSEMNVSTLELGDSALYLCASSLVGAGERMNTEAFFGQGTRLTVV.

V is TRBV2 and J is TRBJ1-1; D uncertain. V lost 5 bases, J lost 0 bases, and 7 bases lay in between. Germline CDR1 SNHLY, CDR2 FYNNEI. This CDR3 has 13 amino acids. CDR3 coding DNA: TGTGCCAGCAGTCCCCAGATGAACACTGAAGCTTTCTTT. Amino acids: CASSPQMNTEAFF. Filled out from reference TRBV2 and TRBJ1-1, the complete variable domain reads EPEVTQTPSHQVTQMGQEVILRCVPISNHLYFYWYRQILGQKVEFLVSFYNNEISEKSEIFDDQFSVERPDGSNFTLKIRSTKLEDSAMYFCASSPQMNTEAFFGQGTRLTVV.

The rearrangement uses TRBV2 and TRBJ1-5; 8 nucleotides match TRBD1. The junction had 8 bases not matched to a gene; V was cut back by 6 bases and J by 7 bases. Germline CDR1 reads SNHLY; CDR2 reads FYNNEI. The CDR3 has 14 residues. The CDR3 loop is CASRDTGGGQPQHF. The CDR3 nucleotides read TGTGCCAGCAGAGACACAGGGGGTGGACAGCCCCAGCATTTT.

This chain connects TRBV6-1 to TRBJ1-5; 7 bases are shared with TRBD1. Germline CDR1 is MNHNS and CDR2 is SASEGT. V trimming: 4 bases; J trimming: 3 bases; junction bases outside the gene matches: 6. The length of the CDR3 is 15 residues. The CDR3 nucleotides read TGTGCCAGCAGTGCCCAACAGGGGACCAATCAGCCCCAGCATTTT. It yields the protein CASSAQQGTNQPQHF.

The CDR3 sequence: CASSRGTDTSPFYGYTF. The CDR3 DNA is TGTGCCAGCAGCCGTGGAACGGACACGTCCCCTTTCTATGGCTACACCTTC. This chain links TRBV4-2 with TRBJ1-2; maybe TRBD1 (5 bases). The V end was cut by 4 bases, the J end by 4 bases, with 22 bases between. The CDR3 has 17 residues. The germline V gene has CDR1 LGHNA and CDR2 YNFKEQ.

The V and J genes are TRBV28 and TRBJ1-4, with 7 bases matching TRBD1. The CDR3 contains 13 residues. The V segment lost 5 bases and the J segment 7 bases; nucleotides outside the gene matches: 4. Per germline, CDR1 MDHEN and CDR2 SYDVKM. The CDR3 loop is CASSRQGVEKLFF. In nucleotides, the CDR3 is TGTGCCAGCAGTAGGCAGGGGGTTGAAAAACTGTTTTTT.

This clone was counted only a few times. The CDR3 loop is CASSRLGEEKLFF. As DNA, the CDR3 is TGTGCCAGCAGCCGGTTGGGAGAAGAAAAACTGTTTTTT. The chain has TRBV6-5 and TRBJ1-4; D unresolved. Germline V gene lookup returns CDR1 MNHEY and CDR2 SVGAGI. Trimming removed 6 bases at V and 8 bases at J, with 13 bases between. CDR3 length: 13 amino acids.

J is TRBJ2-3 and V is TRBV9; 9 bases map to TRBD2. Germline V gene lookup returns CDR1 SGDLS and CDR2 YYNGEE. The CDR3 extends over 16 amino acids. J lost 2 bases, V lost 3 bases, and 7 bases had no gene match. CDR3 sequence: CASSARGLAFTDTQYF. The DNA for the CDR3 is TGTGCCAGCAGCGCGCGGGGACTAGCTTTCACAGATACGCAGTATTTT.

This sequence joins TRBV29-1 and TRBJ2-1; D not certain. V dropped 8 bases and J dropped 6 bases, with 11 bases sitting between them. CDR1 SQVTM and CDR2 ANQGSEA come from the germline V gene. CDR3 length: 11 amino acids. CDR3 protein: CSPWQSNEQFF. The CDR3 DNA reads TGCAGCCCTTGGCAGTCCAATGAGCAGTTCTTC.

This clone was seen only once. The CDR3 DNA is TGTGCCACCAGCAGAGATAAAGCCGGATACAATGAGCAGTTCTTC. Translated: CATSRDKAGYNEQFF. The gene calls are TRBV15 and TRBJ2-1, with D hard to call. V lost 0 bases and J lost 4, with 10 bases in between. The CDR3 is 15 amino acids. Germline CDR1 LNHNV, CDR2 YYDKDF (reference sequence). The full variable domain, in which reference TRBV15 and TRBJ2-1 provide the parts outside the CDR3, is DAMVIQNPRYQVTQFGKPVTLSCSQTLNHNVMYWYQQKSSQAPKLLFHYYDKDFNNEADTPDNFQSRRPNTSFCFLDIRSPGLGDTAMYLCATSRDKAGYNEQFFGPGTRLTVL.

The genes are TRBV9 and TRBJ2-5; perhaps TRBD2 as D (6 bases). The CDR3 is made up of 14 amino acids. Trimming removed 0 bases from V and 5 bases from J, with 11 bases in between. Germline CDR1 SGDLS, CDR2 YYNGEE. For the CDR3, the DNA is TGTGCCAGCAGCGTAGCGGGAGAATGGGAGACCCAGTACTTC. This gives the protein CASSVAGEWETQYF.

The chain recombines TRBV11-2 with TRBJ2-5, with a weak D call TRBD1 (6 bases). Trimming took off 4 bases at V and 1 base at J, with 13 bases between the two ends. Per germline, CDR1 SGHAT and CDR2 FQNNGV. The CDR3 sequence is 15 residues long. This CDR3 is CASSSYQGFQETQYF. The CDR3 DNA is TGTGCCAGCAGCTCCTACCAGGGGTTCCAAGAGACCCAGTACTTC.

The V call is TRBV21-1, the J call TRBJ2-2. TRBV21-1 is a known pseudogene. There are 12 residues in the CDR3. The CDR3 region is CASSKVSGELFF. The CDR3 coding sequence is TGTGCCAGCAGCAAAGTTTCCGGGGAGCTGTTTTTT.

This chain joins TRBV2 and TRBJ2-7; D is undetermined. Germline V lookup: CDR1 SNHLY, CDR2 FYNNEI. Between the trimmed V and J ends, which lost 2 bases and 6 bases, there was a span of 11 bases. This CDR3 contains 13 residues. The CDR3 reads CASSELSRGEQYF. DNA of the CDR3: TGTGCCAGCAGTGAATTATCGCGTGGCGAGCAGTACTTC.

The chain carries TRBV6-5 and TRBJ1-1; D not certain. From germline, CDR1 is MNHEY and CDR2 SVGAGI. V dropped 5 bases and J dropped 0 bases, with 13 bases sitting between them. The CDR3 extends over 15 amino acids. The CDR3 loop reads CASSHRPILNTEAFF. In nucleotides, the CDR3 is TGTGCCAGCAGTCATAGACCGATTTTGAACACTGAAGCTTTCTTT.

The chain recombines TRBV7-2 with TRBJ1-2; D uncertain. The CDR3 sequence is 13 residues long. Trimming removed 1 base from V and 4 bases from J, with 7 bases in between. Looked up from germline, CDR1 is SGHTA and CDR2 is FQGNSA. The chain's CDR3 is CASSLVGTYGYTF. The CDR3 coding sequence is TGTGCCAGCAGCTTAGTGGGTACCTATGGCTACACCTTC.

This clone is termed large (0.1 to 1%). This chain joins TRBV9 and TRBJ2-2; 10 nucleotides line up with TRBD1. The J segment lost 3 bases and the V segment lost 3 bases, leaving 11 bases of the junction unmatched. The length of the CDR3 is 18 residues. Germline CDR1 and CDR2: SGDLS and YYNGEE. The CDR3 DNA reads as TGTGCCAGCAGCGCGCGGGACAGGGGAGGCTTCGACACCGGGGAGCTGTTTTTT. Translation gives CASSARDRGGFDTGELFF.

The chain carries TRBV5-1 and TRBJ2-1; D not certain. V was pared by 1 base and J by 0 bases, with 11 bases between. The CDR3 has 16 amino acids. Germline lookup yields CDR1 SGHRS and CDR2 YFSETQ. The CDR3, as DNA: TGCGCCAGCAGCTTGCAAGGTGGGGTCTCCTACAATGAGCAGTTCTTC. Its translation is CASSLQGGVSYNEQFF.

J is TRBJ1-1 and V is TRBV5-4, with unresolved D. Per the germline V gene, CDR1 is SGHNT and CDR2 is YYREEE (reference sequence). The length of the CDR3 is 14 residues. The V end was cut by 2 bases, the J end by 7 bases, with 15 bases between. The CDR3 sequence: CASSFQFTFGEAFF. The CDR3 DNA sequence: TGTGCCAGCAGCTTCCAGTTTACGTTTGGTGAAGCTTTCTTT.

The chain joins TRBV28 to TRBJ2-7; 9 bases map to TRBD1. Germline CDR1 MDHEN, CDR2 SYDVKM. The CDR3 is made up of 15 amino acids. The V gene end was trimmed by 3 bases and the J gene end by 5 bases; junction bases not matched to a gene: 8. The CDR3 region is CASSFGDRVPHEQYF. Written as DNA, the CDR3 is TGTGCCAGCAGTTTTGGGGACAGGGTGCCCCACGAGCAGTACTTC.

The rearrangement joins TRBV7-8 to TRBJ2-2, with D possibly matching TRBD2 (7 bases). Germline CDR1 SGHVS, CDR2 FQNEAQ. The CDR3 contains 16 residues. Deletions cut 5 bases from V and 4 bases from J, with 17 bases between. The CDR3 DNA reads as TGTGCCAGCAGCCCATGGGGGGGCCCAGGCACCGGGGAGCTGTTTTTT. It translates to CASSPWGGPGTGELFF.